This T cell receptor beta chain was sequenced in a study of blood T cell repertoires in COVID-19. Study background: Specimens from acute and convalescent COVID-19 originated in the United States, Italy and Spain. Sample material is recorded as cDNA or gDNA derived from T cells, B-cell-depleted T cells, or PBMCs.

Per germline, CDR1 KGHDR and CDR2 SFDVKD. The CDR3 is 13 residues long. Trimming stripped 7 bases from V and 3 bases from J, with 10 bases between. Per the original data handling: Estimation of nucleated cell counts was performed using reference gene primer amplification. Here immunoSEQ multiplex PCR was the method, and the copy in TCRdb shows in-frame clones only, minus some. The D gene and trimming were derived from the DNA, and the V and J assignments and clone size from that table. The sample yields some 130,000 clones, 75% to 90% seen once. Sequenced input: peripheral blood. V is TRBV24-1 and J is TRBJ2-3; tentatively, D is TRBD1 (6 bases). The sequence came from a woman aged 50 to 60 who had recovered from COVID-19. For the CDR3, the DNA is TGTGCCACCAGGAAGGACAGTACAGATACGCAGTATTTT. Translated, it gives CATRKDSTDTQYF.